This T cell receptor beta chain was identified during a study of long-term antiretroviral therapy in people with HIV (dated 2022 in TCRdb). Study-wide context: The earliest samples were collected about a decade before the 2015 WHO recommendation for immediate ART, when ART was typically delayed until CD4 counts fell. A retrospective serial study tested whether ART initiation and durable HIV suppression were associated with changes in peripheral blood TRB repertoire composition and diversity. From 30 to 35 adults with confirmed HIV infection, the cohort provided over 150 cryopreserved PBMC samples, gathered serially across a mean of about six years (range 1-12). Of the 25 to 30 participants with HIV, 10 to 11 were female. No cross-contamination during QIAcube processing turned up in test extractions that ran a monoclonal T-cell line alongside 33 polyclonal samples. What the work shows at the level of the full study, not this receptor alone: No data were available on ART adherence, viral resistance or therapy changes, limiting inferences about post-ART repertoire changes. Samples dated from the mid-2000s to the late 2010s, and the ART regimens used may be less effective than current ones. Narrower CDR3 length ranges were observed in HIV repertoires than in controls, and an antigen-experienced repertoire with only a slight naive shift after ART was suggested by the network structure. Starting ART was linked to a significant rise in TRB diversity, yet even after long-term ART the diversity remained significantly lower than in transplant donor controls. Because pre-ART samples had limited cell numbers, unsorted PBMC were profiled rather than sorted CD4+ and CD8+ T cells. Expanded TRB clones identified before ART initiation dominated the repertoire across all time points, though the dominance fluctuated and decreased in many PLHIV after ART. Because PBMC availability was limited, only the TCR beta chain was sequenced, with no alpha chain pairing.

The germline V end is reduced by 3 bases and the J end by 0 bases; junction bases left unmatched: 6. CDR1 SGHRS and CDR2 YFSETQ are derived from the germline V gene. The CDR3 runs 16 amino acids, cysteine and phenylalanine included. Just CDR3 DNA is preserved here, 48 bases in frame from base 1. As for this clone: There is no known antigen for this receptor. No quality values exist for individual bases; no much larger clone is one base distant.

To be included, a participant needed at least one PBMC sample from before ART initiation plus at least two post-ART samples. All participants with HIV were treated in the United States of America. Before DNA extraction, cryopreserved samples of about 1-11 million PBMC were thawed and then washed. At the time of the earliest PBMC sample for each participant with HIV, ages ranged from roughly 20 to 54 years. PBMC samples from each participant spanned 1-4 timepoints before ART initiation and 2-8 timepoints after ART initiation, with a median of 7 samples. Serial HIV viral load, CD4+ T-cell count, ART history and demographic data were obtained for every participant. Genomic DNA was extracted from unsorted PBMC with a Qiagen kit on a QIAcube, processed in batches of 12 samples. Sequencing of the TRB variable region was done with the immunoSEQ hsTCRB v3.0 assay at survey level resolution. A depth of roughly 35,000-55,000 T-cell genomes per sample was targeted for TRB sequencing. TRB libraries were pooled and sequenced on an Illumina MiSeq using a v3 150-cycle kit. Turning to the authors' computational methods: Repertoire analysis was performed in R inside a reproducible Nextflow workflow that covered QC, data transformation and analysis. LymphoSeq2, an R package for exploring AIRR-Seq data, was used to implement the custom analyses. A handful of samples yielding fewer than 5000 total TRB sequences were excluded, leaving approximately 200 analyzed HIV repertoires. Among the approximately 180 retained HIV repertoires, about 57 were collected before ART initiation and approximately 130 after ART initiation. Each repertoire was downsampled to 5000 TRB nucleotide sequences, and summary statistics were averaged across 100 downsampling iterations. Only TRB sequences with CDR3 regions of at least seven amino acids were retained for analysis. Diversity was measured with a Shannon entropy-derived clonality score and the Gini coefficient. In the repertoire networks, any two of the top 5000 CDR3 amino acid sequences were connected whenever the two sequences differed by an edit distance of one. For TRB CDR3 amino acid sequences, GLIPH2 was used to predict antigen specificity groups and MHC restriction. Known CMV, EBV, HIV or tissue antigen associations were flagged by matching CDR3 amino acid sequences against VDJdb and McPAS-TCR. Pre-ART, post-ART and control groups were compared with Wilcoxon signed-rank tests and Holm-Bonferroni correction. TCRdb re-hosts the immuneACCESS table, in-frame sequences only. Its copies lack some clones; in the studies checked, an unresolved V gene accounts for under half of them, and the cause for the rest is not known. V and J calls and clone size are as listed in that table; D and trimming were resolved from the DNA. The sample table lists 10,000 to 15,000 clones, roughly 80% of them with a count of one. The ten largest make up 13% to 15% of the sample.

The V gene is TRBV5-1 and the J gene is TRBJ1-1, with 9 bases aligning to TRBD1. The TCR was taken from a woman younger than 35 with HIV. The material was unsorted PBMCs, obtained 1.3 years after starting antiretroviral therapy. This receptor has the CDR3 CASSSQTGGMNTEAFF. The nucleotides read TGCGCCAGCAGCTCTCAGACAGGGGGTATGAACACTGAAGCTTTCTTT.